This T cell receptor beta chain was identified during a study of TIL therapy for anti-PD-1-resistant metastatic lung cancer (dated by TCRdb to about 2021). The study in broad terms: Enrolled patients had a median age of about 50 years (range 38-75) and a median tumor PD-L1 proportion score of 6%. Most of the cohort had lung adenocarcinoma, four tumors were EGFR-mutant and two were ALK-rearranged, and half of the patients were current or former smokers. A median non-synonymous tumor mutation burden of around 1.5 mutations per megabase was determined across the cohort by whole-exome sequencing. Tumor and peripheral blood T cell receptor beta sequencing was used to track clonotypes across tumor, expanded TIL product and serial blood samples.

Read against the paper, the sample's time point label means: pre-treatment sample, taken before nivolumab and TIL therapy. Excised metastases, mostly pleural nodules or supraclavicular lymph nodes, were used as baseline tumor samples and were taken from the same resection from which TIL were grown. Tumors were harvested before any PD-1/PD-L1 blockade; patients then received nivolumab, and those progressing received lymphodepletion, expanded TIL infusion and IL-2. Between late 2017 and early 2020, a dual-center phase I trial enrolled adults who had stage 4 NSCLC. The samples were drawn from an open-label, single-arm phase I trial testing tumor-infiltrating lymphocyte therapy combined with nivolumab in advanced non-small cell lung cancer. Portions of each resected tumor were snap-frozen in liquid nitrogen and stored at -80 °C. Tumor regions of interest were selected on H&E sections by laser-capture macrodissection, were pulverized into around 14 mg aliquots, and were extracted with Qiagen Allprep kits.

The CDR1 and CDR2 encoded by the germline V gene (reference sequence) are LNHNV and YYDKDF. Trimming costs V 5 bases and J 0 bases, and their ends lie 17 bases apart. The CDR3, from cysteine to phenylalanine, totals 17 residues. Just CDR3 DNA is preserved here, 51 bases in frame from base 1. As for this clone: The antigen it recognizes is unknown. Qualities for individual bases were not recorded, and no much larger clone is one base off.

TCR beta CDR3 regions were amplified from genomic DNA by bias-controlled multiplex PCR with the immunoSEQ v3 hsTCRB kit. The TCR libraries were sequenced on an Illumina NextSeq 500 to approximately 1.8 million read pairs for survey level or about 5-6.5 million read pairs for deep level. The published analysis was carried out like this. V, D and J genes were assigned, non-productive sequences were removed, and clonality was reported by immunoSEQ Analyzer software. Repertoires of infused TIL and blood were compared using productive Simpson clonality and the Morisita overlap index of productive TRB rearrangements. Held by TCRdb, this immuneACCESS table contains in-frame sequences only and omits some clones. Under half of the omission traces to an unresolved V gene where checked; the cause of the rest is unknown. D and trimming were read from the DNA, whereas the V and J calls and clone size are those reported in that table. This sample gives 95,000 or so clones in total; roughly two thirds of them show up just once. The ten largest make up around 9.9% of the sample.

Here is what the overall study found, with its caveats: Higher clonality and lower diversity were observed in expanded TIL cultures than in baseline intratumoral T cells (median clonality around 5.7% vs 31%, p < 0.0001). The study protocol defined all tumor marker inferences as exploratory. High clonal turnover was observed in TIL culture, with many enriched product clones not detected in the baseline tumor, which suggested clonal contraction rather than faithful expansion. Generalizability was limited because the cohort was highly selected, with more treatment-naive, never-smoker and oncogene-addicted patients included than is typical.

The clonotype originates from a person between 25 and 80 years old with non-small cell lung cancer. The chain couples TRBV15 to TRBJ2-1; possibly the D gene is TRBD2, per 5 matching bases. The sequenced sample was tumor tissue, obtained at baseline. CDR3 reads: CATSPISSGSSYNEQFF. At the DNA level, the sequence is TGTGCCACCAGCCCTATATCCAGCGGCAGCTCCTACAATGAGCAGTTCTTC.